This TCR beta chain emerged from a study of blood T cell repertoires in COVID-19. Study in general: Samples came from the United States, Italy and Spain, spanning acute and convalescent COVID-19. PBMCs, B-cell-depleted T cells, or T cells provided the cDNA or gDNA that made up the material.

The germline CDR1 and CDR2 sequences are LNHDA and SQIVND (reference sequence). The CDR3 sequence is 17 residues long. The V segment lost 6 bases and the J segment 0 bases; nucleotides outside the gene matches: 8. Repertoires were generated with immunoSEQ multiplex PCR, while TCRdb's copy carries only in-frame clones and drops some. The repertoire holds 50,000 to 60,000 clones, with around 87% as singletons. This sequence originates from a human donor with active COVID-19. The donor label of this sample is uncertain. Sample: peripheral blood. The V gene is TRBV19, the J gene TRBJ2-6, with 7 positions matching TRBD2. The CDR3 region is CASRRGGSVSGANVLTF. Written as DNA, the CDR3 is TGTGCCAGTAGGAGGGGAGGGTCCGTCTCTGGGGCCAACGTCCTGACTTTC. The full variable domain, with the rest looked up from reference TRBV19 and TRBJ2-6, is DGGITQSPKYLFRKEGQNVTLSCEQNLNHDAMYWYRQDPGQGLRLIYYSQIVNDFQKGDIAEGYSVSREKKESFPLTVTSAQKNPTAFYLCASRRGGSVSGANVLTFGAGSRLTVL.